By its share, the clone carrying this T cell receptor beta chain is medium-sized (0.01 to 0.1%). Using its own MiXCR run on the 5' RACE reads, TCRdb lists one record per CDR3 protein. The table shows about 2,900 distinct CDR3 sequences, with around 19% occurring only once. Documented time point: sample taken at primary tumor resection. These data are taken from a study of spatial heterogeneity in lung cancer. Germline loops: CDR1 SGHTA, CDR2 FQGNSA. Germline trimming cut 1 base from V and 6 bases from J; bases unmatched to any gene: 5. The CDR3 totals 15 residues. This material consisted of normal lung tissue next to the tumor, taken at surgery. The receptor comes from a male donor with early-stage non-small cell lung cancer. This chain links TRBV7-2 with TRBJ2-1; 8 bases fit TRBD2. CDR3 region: CASSLGLAGGNEQFF. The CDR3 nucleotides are TGTGCCAGCAGCTTAGGGCTAGCGGGCGGCAATGAGCAGTTCTTC.